A selection of T cell receptor beta chains follows, all from one sample in a study of blood T cell repertoires in COVID-19. The table came from immunoSEQ multiplex PCR; TCRdb's copy has only in-frame clones and leaves some out. The profile shows about 98,000 clones, about 89% of them singletons. Sequenced input: peripheral blood. The origin of the receptors is a man between 50 and 59 years old with acute or convalescent COVID-19. CDR3s include the opening cysteine and the closing phenylalanine or tryptophan. Each record gives: D gene, J gene, clone size, V gene, CDR3 protein, CDR3 DNA. D genes are given only for firm matches. Clone size is not always given. Where it is, it says once, few, many or a class for expanded clones.

d_gene: -; j_gene: TRBJ2-5; abundance: -; v_gene: TRBV2; CDR3aa: CASGLLYQETQYF; CDR3nt: TGTGCCAGCGGACTCCTGTACCAAGAGACCCAGTACTTC
d_gene: TRBD1; j_gene: TRBJ1-5; abundance: -; v_gene: TRBV27; CDR3aa: CASRAGGGGNQPQHF; CDR3nt: TGTGCCAGTAGGGCAGGGGGCGGAGGCAATCAGCCCCAGCATTTT
d_gene: -; j_gene: TRBJ1-2; abundance: -; v_gene: TRBV7-6; CDR3aa: CASSLAKTDYGYTF; CDR3nt: TGTGCCAGCAGCTTAGCGAAAACGGACTATGGCTACACCTTC
d_gene: TRBD1; j_gene: TRBJ2-7; abundance: -; v_gene: TRBV2; CDR3aa: CASSDRGQGDEQYF; CDR3nt: TGTGCCAGCAGTGACCGAGGACAGGGCGACGAGCAGTACTTC
d_gene: -; j_gene: TRBJ2-6; abundance: -; v_gene: TRBV5-1; CDR3aa: CASSLAVGGANALTF; CDR3nt: TGCGCCAGCAGCTTGGCCGTCGGTGGGGCCAACGCCCTGACTTTC
d_gene: -; j_gene: TRBJ1-4; abundance: -; v_gene: TRBV19; CDR3aa: CASSRQSTNEKLFF; CDR3nt: TGTGCCAGTAGTAGACAGTCAACTAATGAAAAACTGTTTTTT
d_gene: TRBD2; j_gene: TRBJ2-7; abundance: few; v_gene: TRBV11-2; CDR3aa: CASSLGGLARVEQYF; CDR3nt: TGTGCCAGCAGCTTAGGGGGACTAGCAAGGGTTGAGCAGTACTTC
d_gene: TRBD1; j_gene: TRBJ1-1; abundance: -; v_gene: TRBV6-5; CDR3aa: CASSRQGARAEAFF; CDR3nt: TGTGCCAGCAGCCGCCAGGGGGCCAGGGCTGAAGCTTTCTTT
d_gene: TRBD2; j_gene: TRBJ2-2; abundance: -; v_gene: TRBV4-1; CDR3aa: CASSARTSGRGTGELFF; CDR3nt: TGCGCCAGCAGCGCCCGGACTAGCGGGAGGGGCACCGGGGAGCTGTTTTTT
d_gene: -; j_gene: TRBJ1-1; abundance: -; v_gene: TRBV5-1; CDR3aa: CASSLLQTNTEAFF; CDR3nt: TGCGCCAGCAGCTTGTTACAGACAAACACTGAAGCTTTCTTT
d_gene: TRBD2; j_gene: TRBJ2-1; abundance: -; v_gene: TRBV19; CDR3aa: CASRGLAGVANEQFF; CDR3nt: TGTGCCAGTAGGGGACTAGCGGGAGTTGCGAATGAGCAGTTCTTC
d_gene: TRBD1; j_gene: TRBJ1-4; abundance: -; v_gene: TRBV5-1; CDR3aa: CASSGGQEAEKLFF; CDR3nt: TGCGCCAGCAGCGGGGGACAGGAGGCGGAAAAACTGTTTTTT
d_gene: -; j_gene: TRBJ1-4; abundance: once; v_gene: TRBV2; CDR3aa: CASNPEGGRGEKLFF; CDR3nt: TGTGCCAGCAACCCGGAGGGCGGTCGGGGTGAAAAACTGTTTTTT
d_gene: -; j_gene: TRBJ1-2; abundance: -; v_gene: TRBV3-1/TRBV3-2; CDR3aa: CATNRGGAGLTF; CDR3nt: TGTGCCACCAACCGGGGAGGGGCAGGACTCACGTTC
d_gene: TRBD1; j_gene: TRBJ1-2; abundance: few; v_gene: TRBV9; CDR3aa: CASSGRDRGFGYGYTF; CDR3nt: TGTGCCAGCAGCGGCCGGGACAGGGGTTTCGGCTATGGCTACACCTTC
d_gene: -; j_gene: TRBJ1-2; abundance: once; v_gene: TRBV2; CDR3aa: CASSEDPGDWDGYTF; CDR3nt: TGTGCCAGCAGTGAAGATCCAGGGGATTGGGACGGCTACACCTTC
d_gene: -; j_gene: TRBJ2-7; abundance: once; v_gene: TRBV19; CDR3aa: CASSRSTGEPYEQYF; CDR3nt: TGTGCCAGTAGCCGCAGCACGGGAGAACCCTACGAGCAGTACTTC
d_gene: -; j_gene: TRBJ2-7; abundance: few; v_gene: TRBV5-6; CDR3aa: CASSLVGQRYEQYF; CDR3nt: TGTGCCAGCAGCCTGGTAGGACAGAGGTACGAGCAGTACTTC
d_gene: TRBD2; j_gene: TRBJ2-1; abundance: -; v_gene: TRBV5-6; CDR3aa: CASSLAAGLAGGQFF; CDR3nt: TGTGCCAGCAGCTTGGCGGCGGGACTAGCGGGTGGGCAGTTCTTC
d_gene: -; j_gene: TRBJ1-2; abundance: -; v_gene: TRBV10-3; CDR3aa: CAISAVFSGGGGYTF; CDR3nt: TGTGCCATCAGTGCCGTATTCTCGGGGGGCGGTGGCTACACCTTC
d_gene: TRBD1; j_gene: TRBJ2-7; abundance: -; v_gene: TRBV15; CDR3aa: CATSWKKQGARNEQYF; CDR3nt: TGTGCCACCAGCTGGAAAAAACAGGGGGCGCGGAACGAGCAGTACTTC
d_gene: TRBD2; j_gene: TRBJ2-7; abundance: -; v_gene: TRBV12-3/TRBV12-4; CDR3aa: CASSSGLAKYF; CDR3nt: TGTGCCAGCAGTTCAGGACTAGCAAAGTACTTC
d_gene: TRBD1; j_gene: TRBJ2-1; abundance: -; v_gene: TRBV10-1; CDR3aa: CASSEFRTGVDEQFF; CDR3nt: TGCGCCAGCAGTGAGTTTCGGACAGGGGTAGATGAGCAGTTCTTC
d_gene: -; j_gene: TRBJ2-7; abundance: -; v_gene: TRBV4-1; CDR3aa: CASSQPRTTFSYEQYF; CDR3nt: TGCGCCAGCAGCCAACCCAGAACTACCTTCTCCTACGAGCAGTACTTC
d_gene: -; j_gene: TRBJ1-1; abundance: -; v_gene: TRBV14; CDR3aa: CASSQAGGTEAFF; CDR3nt: TGTGCCAGCAGCCAAGCCGGGGGCACTGAAGCTTTCTTT
d_gene: TRBD2; j_gene: TRBJ2-7; abundance: -; v_gene: TRBV28; CDR3aa: CASSTGLAESYEQYF; CDR3nt: TGTGCCAGCAGTACGGGGCTAGCGGAATCCTACGAGCAGTACTTC
d_gene: -; j_gene: TRBJ2-7; abundance: -; v_gene: TRBV4-1; CDR3aa: CASSQVLGASDEQYF; CDR3nt: TGCGCCAGCAGCCAAGTGTTAGGGGCCTCGGACGAGCAGTACTTC
d_gene: -; j_gene: TRBJ1-6; abundance: -; v_gene: TRBV27; CDR3aa: CASSLGQKNSPLHF; CDR3nt: TGTGCCAGCAGTTTAGGGCAGAAAAATTCACCCCTCCACTTT
d_gene: -; j_gene: TRBJ2-1; abundance: -; v_gene: TRBV7-8; CDR3aa: CASSLAHQYNEQFF; CDR3nt: TGTGCCAGCAGCTTAGCGCATCAGTACAATGAGCAGTTCTTC
d_gene: -; j_gene: TRBJ1-5; abundance: -; v_gene: TRBV21-1; CDR3aa: CASKLTGQPFNQPQHF; CDR3nt: TGTGCCAGCAAATTGACGGGACAGCCTTTCAATCAGCCCCAGCATTTT
d_gene: -; j_gene: TRBJ1-1; abundance: -; v_gene: TRBV11-2; CDR3aa: CASSLQTTKDSEAFF; CDR3nt: TGTGCCAGCAGCCTCCAGACGACTAAGGACTCTGAAGCTTTCTTT
d_gene: -; j_gene: TRBJ2-7; abundance: -; v_gene: TRBV6-5; CDR3aa: CASSPIRTSRYEQYF; CDR3nt: TGTGCCAGCAGTCCGATCCGGACTTCGCGCTACGAGCAGTACTTC
d_gene: -; j_gene: TRBJ2-7; abundance: -; v_gene: TRBV24-1; CDR3aa: CATSGTSPNSYEQYF; CDR3nt: TGTGCCACCAGCGGGACATCACCTAACTCCTACGAGCAGTACTTC
d_gene: TRBD1; j_gene: TRBJ2-1; abundance: -; v_gene: TRBV5-6; CDR3aa: CASKPLPGQVHNEQFF; CDR3nt: TGTGCCAGCAAGCCACTACCCGGACAGGTTCACAATGAGCAGTTCTTC
d_gene: -; j_gene: TRBJ1-1; abundance: -; v_gene: TRBV10-3; CDR3aa: CAISPGSSSSEAFF; CDR3nt: TGTGCCATCAGTCCCGGGTCGTCAAGTTCTGAAGCTTTCTTT
d_gene: -; j_gene: TRBJ1-2; abundance: once; v_gene: TRBV6-6; CDR3aa: CATYMGGVDGYTF; CDR3nt: TGTGCCACCTATATGGGCGGGGTCGATGGCTACACCTTC
d_gene: -; j_gene: TRBJ2-2; abundance: -; v_gene: TRBV4-1; CDR3aa: CASSQEGAAGELFF; CDR3nt: TGCGCCAGCAGCCAAGAGGGGGCGGCCGGGGAGCTGTTTTTT
d_gene: TRBD1; j_gene: TRBJ1-4; abundance: -; v_gene: TRBV28; CDR3aa: CASSPTGAGEKLFF; CDR3nt: TGTGCCAGCAGTCCGACAGGGGCGGGTGAAAAACTGTTTTTT
d_gene: TRBD1; j_gene: TRBJ2-6; abundance: -; v_gene: TRBV7-9; CDR3aa: CASSPQGASGANVLTF; CDR3nt: TGTGCCAGCAGCCCTCAGGGGGCAAGTGGGGCCAACGTCCTGACTTTC
d_gene: -; j_gene: TRBJ2-3; abundance: -; v_gene: TRBV5-1; CDR3aa: CASSLGTGSDTQYF; CDR3nt: TGCGCCAGCAGCTTGGGTACAGGGTCCGATACGCAGTATTTT
d_gene: TRBD2; j_gene: TRBJ2-1; abundance: once; v_gene: TRBV18; CDR3aa: CASSPKLAGTSNEQFF; CDR3nt: TGTGCCAGCTCACCAAAACTAGCGGGGACCTCCAATGAGCAGTTCTTC
d_gene: TRBD1; j_gene: TRBJ1-5; abundance: -; v_gene: TRBV2; CDR3aa: CANSGTGGNQPQHF; CDR3nt: TGTGCCAATTCCGGGACAGGGGGCAATCAGCCCCAGCATTTT
d_gene: -; j_gene: TRBJ2-5; abundance: -; v_gene: TRBV18; CDR3aa: CASSPNQGKETQYF; CDR3nt: TGTGCCAGCTCACCTAACCAGGGGAAAGAGACCCAGTACTTC
d_gene: -; j_gene: TRBJ2-1; abundance: -; v_gene: TRBV4-1; CDR3aa: CASSRLPATDYNEQFF; CDR3nt: TGCGCCAGCAGCCGGCTCCCAGCGACCGACTACAATGAGCAGTTCTTC
d_gene: -; j_gene: TRBJ2-7; abundance: -; v_gene: TRBV6-5; CDR3aa: CASSTGSLGYEQYF; CDR3nt: TGTGCCAGCAGTACAGGGTCCCTCGGGTACGAGCAGTACTTC
d_gene: -; j_gene: TRBJ1-3; abundance: -; v_gene: TRBV29-1; CDR3aa: CSVEEWHRATGNTIYF; CDR3nt: TGCAGCGTTGAAGAATGGCACAGGGCCACTGGAAACACCATATATTTT
d_gene: -; j_gene: TRBJ1-6; abundance: -; v_gene: TRBV2; CDR3aa: CASSDPYNSPLHF; CDR3nt: TGTGCCAGCAGTGATCCGTATAATTCACCCCTCCACTTT
d_gene: TRBD2; j_gene: TRBJ2-7; abundance: -; v_gene: TRBV5-4; CDR3aa: CASSQGLASDEQYF; CDR3nt: TGTGCCAGCAGCCAGGGACTAGCCTCCGACGAGCAGTACTTC
d_gene: TRBD1; j_gene: TRBJ1-1; abundance: -; v_gene: TRBV5-1; CDR3aa: CASSLGGQTNTEAFF; CDR3nt: TGCGCCAGCAGCTTGGGGGGACAGACGAACACTGAAGCTTTCTTT
d_gene: -; j_gene: TRBJ1-5; abundance: -; v_gene: TRBV7-2; CDR3aa: CASSSGSWISNQPQHF; CDR3nt: TGTGCCAGCAGTTCAGGTTCCTGGATTAGCAATCAGCCCCAGCATTTT
d_gene: TRBD1; j_gene: TRBJ1-1; abundance: -; v_gene: TRBV25-1; CDR3aa: CASSDDRGNTEAFF; CDR3nt: TGTGCCAGCAGTGATGACAGGGGAAACACTGAAGCTTTCTTT
d_gene: -; j_gene: TRBJ1-2; abundance: -; v_gene: TRBV25-1; CDR3aa: CASSVQPNYGYTF; CDR3nt: TGTGCCAGCAGTGTACAGCCCAACTATGGCTACACCTTC
d_gene: -; j_gene: TRBJ1-5; abundance: -; v_gene: TRBV5-1; CDR3aa: CASSTEGGRQPQHF; CDR3nt: TGCGCCAGCAGCACCGAAGGGGGAAGGCAGCCCCAGCATTTT
d_gene: -; j_gene: TRBJ1-2; abundance: -; v_gene: TRBV11-3; CDR3aa: CASSPIDTNYGYTF; CDR3nt: TGTGCCAGCAGCCCAATAGACACTAACTATGGCTACACCTTC
d_gene: -; j_gene: TRBJ1-5; abundance: -; v_gene: TRBV19; CDR3aa: CASSIFTGYSNQPQHF; CDR3nt: TGTGCCAGTAGTATTTTCACAGGATATAGCAATCAGCCCCAGCATTTT
d_gene: TRBD2; j_gene: TRBJ2-1; abundance: -; v_gene: TRBV7-3; CDR3aa: CASSLTLAGEVEQFF; CDR3nt: TGTGCCAGCAGCTTAACCCTAGCGGGAGAGGTTGAGCAGTTCTTC
d_gene: TRBD1; j_gene: TRBJ1-1; abundance: -; v_gene: TRBV5-4; CDR3aa: CASSYPDRAEAFF; CDR3nt: TGTGCCAGCAGCTACCCGGACAGGGCTGAAGCTTTCTTT
d_gene: TRBD2; j_gene: TRBJ2-7; abundance: once; v_gene: TRBV5-1; CDR3aa: CASSRRTSGSYEQYF; CDR3nt: TGCGCCAGCAGCCGTAGGACTAGCGGGAGCTACGAGCAGTACTTC
d_gene: TRBD1; j_gene: TRBJ1-2; abundance: -; v_gene: TRBV5-5; CDR3aa: CASSLSTGTNYGYTF; CDR3nt: TGTGCCAGCAGCTTGTCGACAGGGACAAACTATGGCTACACCTTC
d_gene: TRBD2; j_gene: TRBJ2-3; abundance: -; v_gene: TRBV7-2; CDR3aa: CASSLGGTGGRDTQYF; CDR3nt: TGTGCCAGCAGCTTAGGGGGGACGGGAGGAAGGGATACGCAGTATTTT